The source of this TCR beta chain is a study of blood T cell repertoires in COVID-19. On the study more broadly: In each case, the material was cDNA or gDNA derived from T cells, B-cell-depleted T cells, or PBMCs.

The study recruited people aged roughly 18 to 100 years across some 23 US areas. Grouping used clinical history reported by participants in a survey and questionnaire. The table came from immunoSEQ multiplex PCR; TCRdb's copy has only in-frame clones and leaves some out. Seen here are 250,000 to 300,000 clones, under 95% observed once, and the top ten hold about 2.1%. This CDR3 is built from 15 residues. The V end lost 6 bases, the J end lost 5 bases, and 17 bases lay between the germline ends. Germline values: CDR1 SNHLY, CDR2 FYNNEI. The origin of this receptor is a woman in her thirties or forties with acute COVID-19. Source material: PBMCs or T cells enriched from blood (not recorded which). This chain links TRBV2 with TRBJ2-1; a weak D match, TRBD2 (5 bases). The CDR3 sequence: CASSVGKAGNNEQFF. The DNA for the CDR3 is TGTGCCAGCAGCGTTGGGAAAGCCGGGAACAATGAGCAGTTCTTC.